This TCR beta chain was documented in a study of blood T cell repertoires in COVID-19 (dated by TCRdb to about 2020). Regarding the study in general: The collaborator samples originated in the United States, Italy and Spain and spanned the acute and convalescent phases of COVID-19. The material from the prospective study consisted of cDNA or gDNA derived from T cells, B-cell-depleted T cells, or PBMCs. Subjects who had been exposed to COVID-19, were actively infected with it, or had recovered from it provided the deeply sampled blood TCRbeta repertoires that made up the dataset. A freely available public database, intended as a resource for researchers studying the immune response to SARS-CoV-2, is where the repertoires were released. The samples were drawn from two sources: the first 160 participants of the ongoing ImmuneRACE study, and 1,254 subjects contributed by 6 global collaborators. The sample metadata nearly always contained a de-identified subject ID, COVID-19 status, age in years and sex. Where HLA class I and class II types were available, the types were taken from metadata supplied by the sample provider, not from assay-based typing. The research as a whole found: Clinical and demographic metadata were provided uncurated, with the amount varying by source and participant.

This clone was detected only once. Its antigen remains unidentified. The sample holds no much larger clone one base away, and base qualities are not on file. V has 0 bases trimmed and J has 5 bases trimmed; junction bases matching no gene number 7. The germline V gene supplies CDR1 SGDLS and CDR2 YYNGEE. Spanning cysteine to phenylalanine, the CDR3 consists of 16 amino acids. Of the read, only the CDR3 DNA is kept; its 48 bases are in frame from base 1. Participants in the prospective study were enrolled through a virtual design, were aged about 18 to 100 years, and lived in approximately 25 United States geographic areas. Cohort assignment in the prospective study relied on participant-reported clinical history from a screening survey and a study questionnaire. In the prospective study, whole blood, serum and a nasopharyngeal or oropharyngeal swab were collected from each participant by mobile phlebotomists. Additional blood draws and questionnaires over an approximately two-month period could optionally be provided by prospective study participants. Before DNA extraction, prospective study blood samples were shipped either frozen or at room temperature.

TCRbeta CDR3 regions were amplified from genomic DNA by means of the immunoSEQ Assay, a bias-controlled multiplex PCR. In the source study's methods: The number of nucleated cells in each sample was estimated from the amplification of reference gene primers within the assay. To quantify the absolute abundance of each unique TCRbeta CDR3 rearrangement, sequence reads were collapsed and filtered. For each sample, productive Simpson clonality was calculated as the square root of Simpson's diversity index across productive rearrangements. TCRdb re-hosts the immuneACCESS table, in-frame sequences only. Its copies lack some clones; in the studies checked, an unresolved V gene accounts for under half of them, and the cause for the rest is not known. That table gives V, J and clone size, and the DNA gave D and trimming. Counted in this sample were about 200,000 clones; 82% of them appeared once. The ten largest make up roughly 5% of the sample.

The sequenced material came from PBMCs or T cells enriched from blood (not recorded which). The sequence derives from a woman between 55 and 75 years old with acute COVID-19. The rearrangement combines TRBV9 with TRBJ2-2; TRBD2 lines up with 7 middle nucleotides. The encoded CDR3 is CASSVGGGSYTGELFF. The bases are TGTGCCAGCAGCGTAGGGGGAGGGAGTTATACCGGGGAGCTGTTTTTT.